These 31 T cell receptor beta chains originate from one sample sequenced in a study of blood T cell repertoires in COVID-19. Some clones are missing from TCRdb's copy, which holds only in-frame ones; the method was immunoSEQ multiplex PCR. Of around 150,000 clones listed, about four fifths are singletons. Sequencing was done on a sample of peripheral blood. The receptors derive from a woman of 80 years or more with acute or convalescent COVID-19.

This clone has only one observation. The CDR3 bases are TGCAGCGTTGGGTTCAGGGGGTTTTACAATGAGCAGTTCTTC. This codes for CSVGFRGFYNEQFF. This chain uses TRBV29-1 with TRBJ2-1; 7 bases agree with TRBD1. J gave up 4 bases and V 4 bases, and 7 bases lay outside the gene matches. This CDR3 contains 14 residues. Germline CDR1 and CDR2: SQVTM and ANQGSEA.

The V gene is TRBV24-1, the J gene TRBJ1-2, with 8 bases fitting TRBD1. The CDR3 is 15 residues long. The V and J ends lost 5 bases and 4 bases, in that order; junction bases with no gene match: 8. From germline, CDR1 is KGHDR and CDR2 SFDVKD. CDR3 sequence (DNA): TGTGCCACCAGTGCCCCTGACAGGGGTTTCTATGGCTACACCTTC. Encoded protein: CATSAPDRGFYGYTF.

The chain uses TRBV5-1 and TRBJ2-3, with D perhaps matching TRBD1 (5 bases). The V end lost 5 bases, the J end lost 2 bases, and 9 bases lay between the germline ends. The CDR3 length is 13 residues. CDR1 and CDR2 (germline): SGHRS, YFSETQ. The CDR3 region is CASRGQNTDTQYF. CDR3 in DNA: TGCGCCAGCAGGGGGCAAAACACAGATACGCAGTATTTT.

The chain joins TRBV30 to TRBJ1-4; 9 bases agree with TRBD1. The junction had 2 bases not matched to a gene; V was cut back by 4 bases and J by 8 bases. The germline gives CDR1 GTSNPN, CDR2 SVGIG (reference sequence). This CDR3 spans 12 amino acids. Here the CDR3 DNA reads TGTGCCTGGAACAGGGGGCTCGAAAAACTGTTTTTT. Amino acids: CAWNRGLEKLFF.

Of note for this clone: This same CDR3 is encoded by further DNA sequences in the sample. The chain combines TRBV5-1 with TRBJ1-3; D is ambiguous. Germline V gene sequence: CDR1 SGHRS, CDR2 YFSETQ. The ends were cut back, 0 bases at V and 0 bases at J, with 7 bases in the middle. CDR3 length equals 15 residues. CDR3 nucleotides: TGCGCCAGCAGCTTGGGTACAGTCTCTGGAAACACCATATATTTT. Translated: CASSLGTVSGNTIYF. The entire variable domain, with the rest obtained from reference TRBV5-1 and TRBJ1-3, is as follows: KAGVTQTPRYLIKTRGQQVTLSCSPISGHRSVSWYQQTPGQGLQFLFEYFSETQRNKGNFPGRFSGRQFSNSRSEMNVSTLELGDSALYLCASSLGTVSGNTIYFGEGSWLTVV.

There are a few counts of this clone. The chain employs TRBV2 and TRBJ2-5, with D unclear. This CDR3 spans 14 amino acids. V lost 1 base, J lost 5 bases, and 11 bases lay in between. Germline V gene lookup returns CDR1 SNHLY and CDR2 FYNNEI. CDR3 region: CASSEDTVLETQYF. Here the CDR3 DNA reads TGTGCCAGCAGTGAAGATACAGTATTGGAGACCCAGTACTTC.

The rearrangement links TRBV6-5 to TRBJ2-1; TRBD2 matches at 10 bases. Trimming at V came to 6 bases and at J to 7 bases, leaving 9 bases not matched to a gene. Germline CDR1 reads MNHEY; CDR2 reads SVGAGI. This CDR3 contains 15 residues. For the CDR3, the DNA is TGTGCCAGCAGCTGGCTAGCGGGAGAGGTGAATGAGCAGTTCTTC. This translates into CASSWLAGEVNEQFF.

This chain uses TRBV5-1 with TRBJ2-2; TRBD2 matches at 7 bases. Trimming cost V 4 bases and J 6 bases; bases outside gene matches: 9. The V gene's germline CDR1 is SGHRS and CDR2 YFSETQ. CDR3 length equals 15 residues. CDR3 sequence: CASSPTVGGAGELFF. The CDR3, as DNA: TGCGCCAGCAGCCCGACTGTGGGGGGGGCCGGGGAGCTGTTTTTT.

This sequence joins TRBV5-4 and TRBJ2-6; 12 bases fit TRBD1. Germline CDR1 SGHNT, CDR2 YYREEE (reference sequence). V gave up 4 bases and J gave up 0 bases; unmatched junction bases: 5. This CDR3 has 18 residues. The CDR3 loop is CASSRTGQGASGANVLTF. CDR3 DNA: TGTGCCAGCAGCAGGACGGGACAGGGGGCCTCTGGGGCCAACGTCCTGACTTTC.

This sequence joins TRBV28 and TRBJ2-5; TRBD2 is a possible D gene (5 bases). The CDR3 length is 17 residues. The V end was cut by 1 base, the J end by 2 bases, with 17 bases between. From germline, CDR1 is MDHEN and CDR2 SYDVKM. In DNA, the CDR3 is TGTGCCAGCAGTTTATCCTACACCAGGAGGTGGCAAGAGACCCAGTACTTC. Its translation: CASSLSYTRRWQETQYF.

V is TRBV23-1 and J is TRBJ2-2; D is unresolved. TRBV23-1 is an ORF, and what it does is uncertain. V was cut by 1 base and J by 4 bases, with 10 bases left in between. The CDR3 loop spans 15 amino acids. CDR3 sequence: CASSQYPESTGELFF. The CDR3 coding sequence is TGCGCCAGCAGTCAATATCCAGAAAGCACCGGGGAGCTGTTTTTT.

The chain has TRBV7-2 and TRBJ1-3; D ambiguous. Germline V lookup: CDR1 SGHTA, CDR2 FQGNSA. With 1 base removed from V and 0 bases from J, the gap between germline ends came to 7 bases. The CDR3 is 15 amino acids. The CDR3 DNA reads TGTGCCAGCAGCTTAGTTCCCAACTCTGGAAACACCATATATTTT. Amino acid sequence: CASSLVPNSGNTIYF.

This chain links TRBV5-1 with TRBJ2-7; tentative D call: TRBD1 (5 bases). The V end lost 3 bases, the J end lost 0 bases, and 10 bases lay between the germline ends. The V gene's germline CDR1 is SGHRS and CDR2 YFSETQ. The CDR3 has 14 residues. The CDR3: CASSSRQSSYEQYF. The CDR3 DNA is TGCGCCAGCAGCTCAAGACAGAGCTCCTACGAGCAGTACTTC. The full variable domain, rest sourced from reference TRBV5-1 and TRBJ2-7, is KAGVTQTPRYLIKTRGQQVTLSCSPISGHRSVSWYQQTPGQGLQFLFEYFSETQRNKGNFPGRFSGRQFSNSRSEMNVSTLELGDSALYLCASSSRQSSYEQYFGPGTRLTVT.

This clone was seen just once. The genes are TRBV7-9 and TRBJ2-2; TRBD2 aligns across 7 bases. CDR1 and CDR2 (germline): SEHNR, FQNEAQ (reference sequence). V lost 10 bases to trimming and J lost 6 bases; unmatched junction nucleotides: 8. The CDR3 length is 13 residues. CDR3 DNA sequence: TGTGCCACCCCCCGCGGGAGTTCCGGGGAGCTGTTTTTT. Translation gives CATPRGSSGELFF.

The J gene is TRBJ1-2, the V gene TRBV13; 7 bases are shared with TRBD1. The V gene's germline CDR1 is PRHDT and CDR2 FYEKMQ (reference sequence). CDR3 size: 14 residues. J was trimmed by 8 bases and V by 4 bases; bases with no gene match: 10. CDR3 sequence reads: CASSSTRDSSGYTF. In DNA form, the CDR3 reads TGTGCCAGCAGCTCAACACGGGACAGCTCAGGCTACACCTTC.

This clone turned up a few times. V and J are TRBV28 and TRBJ1-2; no firm D call. CDR1 is MDHEN and CDR2 is SYDVKM in the germline V gene. The CDR3 sequence is 14 residues long. Deletions cut 0 bases from V and 2 bases from J, with 7 bases between. CDR3 residues: CASSLWDLNYGYTF. The CDR3 DNA reads as TGTGCCAGCAGTTTATGGGACTTGAACTATGGCTACACCTTC.

This clone was picked up one time. This rearrangement joins TRBV18 to TRBJ2-3; 9 bases fit TRBD1. Unmatched junction bases numbered 6, after V lost 3 bases and J lost 2 bases. This CDR3 spans 16 amino acids. Germline assignment: CDR1 KGHSH and CDR2 LQKENI. The CDR3 DNA reads TGTGCCAGCTCACCGCCGGGACAGGGTTTCACAGATACGCAGTATTTT. The encoded protein is CASSPPGQGFTDTQYF.

The rearrangement joins TRBV6-5 to TRBJ1-1, with no clear D. This CDR3 has 14 amino acids. The germline V gene has CDR1 MNHEY and CDR2 SVGAGI. The ends were cut back, 2 bases at V and 5 bases at J, with 12 bases in the middle. CDR3 in amino acids: CASSYRGGETEAFF. In DNA, the CDR3 is TGTGCCAGCAGTTACCGGGGAGGTGAGACTGAAGCTTTCTTT.

This clone came up once. The chain combines TRBV5-1 with TRBJ2-7, with TRBD1 as a possible D gene (6 bases). Germline loops: CDR1 SGHRS, CDR2 YFSETQ. Between the trimmed V and J ends, which lost 4 bases and 5 bases, there was a span of 16 bases. The CDR3 loop spans 14 amino acids. In nucleotides, the CDR3 is TGCGCCAGCAGCCCCTTGACAGGATCGAACGAGCAGTACTTC. Amino acid sequence: CASSPLTGSNEQYF. The full variable domain, rest sourced from reference TRBV5-1 and TRBJ2-7, is KAGVTQTPRYLIKTRGQQVTLSCSPISGHRSVSWYQQTPGQGLQFLFEYFSETQRNKGNFPGRFSGRQFSNSRSEMNVSTLELGDSALYLCASSPLTGSNEQYFGPGTRLTVT.

The chain couples TRBV30 to TRBJ1-1; possible D gene TRBD1, 6 bases. The CDR3 consists of 13 residues. Trimming cost V 7 bases and J 1 base, with 13 bases left between them. Germline assignment: CDR1 GTSNPN and CDR2 SVGIG (reference sequence). CDR3 residues: CASGENKNTEAFF. CDR3 DNA: TGTGCCTCAGGGGAGAACAAGAACACTGAAGCTTTCTTT.

In this sample, this clone turned up many times. V is TRBV30 and J is TRBJ2-1; the D gene is possibly TRBD2 (5 bases). CDR3 length: 15 amino acids. Germline loops: CDR1 GTSNPN, CDR2 SVGIG (reference sequence). The germline V and J ends were trimmed by 2 bases and 7 bases, with 18 bases remaining between them. CDR3: CAWSPWELLFNEQFF. CDR3 sequence (DNA): TGTGCCTGGAGTCCCTGGGAGCTACTTTTTAATGAGCAGTTCTTC.

The genes are TRBV18 and TRBJ1-2; a weak D match, TRBD1 (6 bases). The CDR3 length is 16 residues. The V gene's germline CDR1 is KGHSH and CDR2 LQKENI. The ends were cut back, 2 bases at V and 2 bases at J, with 15 bases in the middle. For the CDR3, the DNA is TGTGCCAGCTCACCATATACTCCACAGGGAAACTATGGCTACACCTTC. It encodes CASSPYTPQGNYGYTF.

The chain couples TRBV30 to TRBJ2-2; a possible D gene is TRBD2 (5 bases). The CDR3 extends over 15 amino acids. V lost 1 base and J 5 bases, leaving 14 bases between the germline ends. CDR1 is GTSNPN, CDR2 SVGIG, per germline (reference sequence). Here the CDR3 reads CAWSGEGEKTGELFF. The CDR3, as DNA: TGTGCCTGGAGTGGAGAGGGAGAGAAGACCGGGGAGCTGTTTTTT.

This chain joins TRBV6-5 and TRBJ1-2, with 8 nucleotides matching TRBD1. The CDR3 is 13 residues long. The ends lost 6 bases at V and 8 bases at J; junction bases unmatched: 8. Per germline, CDR1 MNHEY and CDR2 SVGAGI. Here the CDR3 reads CASRSDRGRGYTF. CDR3 sequence (DNA): TGTGCCAGCAGGTCCGACAGGGGCAGAGGCTACACCTTC.

The chain links TRBV7-9 to TRBJ2-7; TRBD1 agrees at 8 bases. Trimming took 1 base from V and 6 from J; bases not matched to a gene: 2. The germline CDR1 and CDR2 sequences are SEHNR and FQNEAQ (reference sequence). This CDR3 spans 13 amino acids. The CDR3 nucleotides read TGTGCCAGCAGCTTAGGACAGGGGCTCGAGCAGTACTTC. This codes for CASSLGQGLEQYF.

This chain links TRBV11-2 with TRBJ2-2; weak D call: TRBD1 (5 bases). The V and J ends lost 1 base and 9 bases respectively, with 18 bases between them. The germline gives CDR1 SGHAT, CDR2 FQNNGV. This CDR3 contains 16 residues. CDR3 DNA sequence: TGTGCCAGCAGCTTAGCGTTGGGGCCGGTATTCCGGGAGCTGTTTTTT. It codes for CASSLALGPVFRELFF. Combining the CDR3 with reference TRBV11-2 and TRBJ2-2 gives the whole variable domain EAGVAQSPRYKIIEKRQSVAFWCNPISGHATLYWYQQILGQGPKLLIQFQNNGVVDDSQLPKDRFSAERLKGVDSTLKIQPAKLEDSAVYLCASSLALGPVFRELFFGEGSRLTVL.

This clone was seen just once. The genes are TRBV5-1 and TRBJ1-1, with D possibly matching TRBD1 (5 bases). The CDR3 has 13 residues. Trimming stripped 4 bases from V and 1 base from J, with 8 bases between. Per germline, CDR1 SGHRS and CDR2 YFSETQ. The CDR3 here is CASSVGENTEAFF. The CDR3 DNA sequence: TGCGCCAGCAGCGTAGGGGAGAACACTGAAGCTTTCTTT.

The gene calls are TRBV19 and TRBJ2-7; 9 positions match TRBD2. J lost 1 base, V lost 6 bases, and 4 bases had no gene match. CDR1 LNHDA and CDR2 SQIVND come from the germline V gene (reference sequence). CDR3 length equals 14 residues. The CDR3 loop is CASRMSGRSYEQYF. The CDR3 nucleotides read TGTGCCAGTAGGATGAGCGGGAGGTCCTACGAGCAGTACTTC.

This chain joins TRBV7-2 and TRBJ2-1; D is unclear. Germline assignment: CDR1 SGHTA and CDR2 FQGNSA. There are 13 residues in the CDR3. Trimming stripped 1 base from V and 8 bases from J, with 9 bases between. DNA for the CDR3: TGTGCCAGCAGCTTAGGCAGGTCTGATGAGCAGTTCTTC. Amino acid sequence: CASSLGRSDEQFF. Using reference TRBV7-2 and TRBJ2-1 for the parts outside the CDR3, the full variable domain is GAGVSQSPSNKVTEKGKDVELRCDPISGHTALYWYRQSLGQGLEFLIYFQGNSAPDKSGLPSDRFSAERTGGSVSTLTIQRTQQEDSAVYLCASSLGRSDEQFFGPGTRLTVL.

The sample holds one count of this clone. The CDR3 DNA follows: TGTGCCTCCCAGCGCCATGCAGGGACCTACAATGAGCAGTTCTTC. This encodes CASQRHAGTYNEQFF. This chain uses TRBV2 with TRBJ2-1; weak D call: TRBD1 (5 bases). V was cut by 11 bases and J by 2 bases, with 19 bases left in between. Looked up from germline, CDR1 is SNHLY and CDR2 is FYNNEI. This CDR3 has 15 amino acids.

The J gene is TRBJ1-1, the V gene TRBV2, with D perhaps TRBD1 (5 bases). The germline CDR1 and CDR2 sequences are SNHLY and FYNNEI. Trimming pared 4 bases from V and 0 bases from J, leaving 9 bases between. The CDR3 is 14 amino acids. The CDR3, as DNA: TGTGCCAGCAGTGGACAGTCCATGAACACTGAAGCTTTCTTT. This encodes CASSGQSMNTEAFF.